The rows below give T cell receptor beta chains drawn from one sample of a study of T cell responses to AZD1222 COVID-19 vaccine. The method was immunoSEQ multiplex PCR; TCRdb's version includes in-frame clones alone and lacks a portion of them. The repertoire holds 200,000 or so clones, with 85% to 95% as singletons. Sequencing was performed on peripheral blood, taken on day 0 of AZD1222 vaccination. These receptors were collected from an adult in good health. Both conserved end residues are part of each CDR3. Each record gives: CDR3 DNA, CDR3 protein, CDR3 length, V gene, clone size, J gene, D gene. The D gene is left open where the match is weak. A row's size may be missing; if present it is once, few, many or a size class.

CDR3 DNA: TGTGCCAGCCTCCCTTCTGGGACAGGGGGCAATCAGCCCCAGCATTTT
CDR3 protein: CASLPSGTGGNQPQHF
CDR3 length: 16
V gene: TRBV28
clone size: once
J gene: TRBJ1-5
D gene: TRBD1

CDR3 DNA: TGTGCCACCGGAGCCCGACGGAACGAAAAACTGTTTTTT
CDR3 protein: CATGARRNEKLFF
CDR3 length: 13
V gene: TRBV10-3
clone size: NA
J gene: TRBJ1-4
D gene: NA

CDR3 DNA: TGTGCCAGCAGTGCGGAGCGGGGATCCTACAATGAGCAGTTCTTC
CDR3 protein: CASSAERGSYNEQFF
CDR3 length: 15
V gene: TRBV2
clone size: NA
J gene: TRBJ2-1
D gene: TRBD2

CDR3 DNA: TGCGCCAGCAGCCAAGAGGCAGGGGGCATGGGAGGCTACACCTTC
CDR3 protein: CASSQEAGGMGGYTF
CDR3 length: 15
V gene: TRBV4-1
clone size: NA
J gene: TRBJ1-2
D gene: TRBD1

CDR3 DNA: TGTGCCAGCAGCGTAGGTGCGTCGGACAGGGGAGGAGGCTACACCTTC
CDR3 protein: CASSVGASDRGGGYTF
CDR3 length: 16
V gene: TRBV9
clone size: NA
J gene: TRBJ1-2
D gene: TRBD1

CDR3 DNA: TGTGCCAGCAGTCCGGGTTCTGCCAATACTGAAGCTTTCTTT
CDR3 protein: CASSPGSANTEAFF
CDR3 length: 14
V gene: TRBV6-6
clone size: NA
J gene: TRBJ1-1
D gene: NA

CDR3 DNA: TGTGCCAGCAGCCGAAGGGAGTCAACTGGTGAAGCTTTCTTT
CDR3 protein: CASSRRESTGEAFF
CDR3 length: 14
V gene: TRBV3-1/TRBV3-2
clone size: NA
J gene: TRBJ1-1
D gene: NA

CDR3 DNA: TGTGCCAGCAGTCTCGAAGGGACAGGCTCCTACAATGAGCAGTTCTTC
CDR3 protein: CASSLEGTGSYNEQFF
CDR3 length: 16
V gene: TRBV6-4
clone size: NA
J gene: TRBJ2-1
D gene: TRBD1

CDR3 DNA: TGTGCCAGCAGTTTCTTGACTAGCGGTTTCTCCTACGAGCAGTACTTC
CDR3 protein: CASSFLTSGFSYEQYF
CDR3 length: 16
V gene: TRBV27
clone size: NA
J gene: TRBJ2-7
D gene: TRBD2

CDR3 DNA: TGCAGCGTTGAAGATGGGACAGGGCCGAACACCGGGGAGCTGTTTTTT
CDR3 protein: CSVEDGTGPNTGELFF
CDR3 length: 16
V gene: TRBV29-1
clone size: NA
J gene: TRBJ2-2
D gene: TRBD1

CDR3 DNA: TGTGCCAGCAGTTTAACGGGGGGGAACACCGGGGAGCTGTTTTTT
CDR3 protein: CASSLTGGNTGELFF
CDR3 length: 15
V gene: TRBV27
clone size: NA
J gene: TRBJ2-2
D gene: TRBD2

CDR3 DNA: TGTGCCAGCAGTCTCCAGGGACTCACCGGGGAGCTGTTTTTT
CDR3 protein: CASSLQGLTGELFF
CDR3 length: 14
V gene: TRBV6-2/TRBV6-3
clone size: NA
J gene: TRBJ2-2
D gene: NA

CDR3 DNA: TGCGCCAGCAGCCAAGATTTGGGACAGATCTATGGCTACACCTTC
CDR3 protein: CASSQDLGQIYGYTF
CDR3 length: 15
V gene: TRBV4-1
clone size: NA
J gene: TRBJ1-2
D gene: TRBD1

CDR3 DNA: TGTGCCAGCACAGCGGGCAGGGAGGACTATGGCTACACCTTC
CDR3 protein: CASTAGREDYGYTF
CDR3 length: 14
V gene: TRBV7-8
clone size: NA
J gene: TRBJ1-2
D gene: NA

CDR3 DNA: TGTGCCAGCAGCTTGCGGAACACTGAAGCTTTCTTT
CDR3 protein: CASSLRNTEAFF
CDR3 length: 12
V gene: TRBV5-5
clone size: NA
J gene: TRBJ1-1
D gene: NA

CDR3 DNA: TGCGCCAGCAGCCAAGGCCCACGCGGGGCGCCGAACACTGAAGCTTTCTTT
CDR3 protein: CASSQGPRGAPNTEAFF
CDR3 length: 17
V gene: TRBV4-1
clone size: few
J gene: TRBJ1-1
D gene: NA

CDR3 DNA: TGTGCCAGCAGCCTTAATGGACAGGGGGCGAATTCACCCCTCCACTTT
CDR3 protein: CASSLNGQGANSPLHF
CDR3 length: 16
V gene: TRBV7-2
clone size: NA
J gene: TRBJ1-6
D gene: TRBD1

CDR3 DNA: TGTGCCAGCTCACCAGGGAGGGGAGTAGGCAATCAGCCCCAGCATTTT
CDR3 protein: CASSPGRGVGNQPQHF
CDR3 length: 16
V gene: TRBV18
clone size: once
J gene: TRBJ1-5
D gene: NA

CDR3 DNA: TGTGCCAGCAGCGGGAGGACTAGCGGGGGGGCGGATCAGGAGACCCAGTACTTC
CDR3 protein: CASSGRTSGGADQETQYF
CDR3 length: 18
V gene: TRBV5-4
clone size: NA
J gene: TRBJ2-5
D gene: TRBD2

CDR3 DNA: TGTGCCAGTAGTTCGCAGGCGGGGAGGGCCAATGAGCAGTTCTTC
CDR3 protein: CASSSQAGRANEQFF
CDR3 length: 15
V gene: TRBV19
clone size: NA
J gene: TRBJ2-1
D gene: TRBD2

CDR3 DNA: TGTGCCAGCGCTACAGGGCGCCCTGGAAACACCATATATTTT
CDR3 protein: CASATGRPGNTIYF
CDR3 length: 14
V gene: TRBV4-2
clone size: NA
J gene: TRBJ1-3
D gene: NA

CDR3 DNA: TGTGCCAGCAGCCCGATGGGGCCGGACATCTCCTATGGCTACACCTTC
CDR3 protein: CASSPMGPDISYGYTF
CDR3 length: 16
V gene: TRBV3-1/TRBV3-2
clone size: NA
J gene: TRBJ1-2
D gene: NA

CDR3 DNA: TGTGCCAGCAGCCAAGATGCTAGCTCTGGGGCCAACGTCCTGACTTTC
CDR3 protein: CASSQDASSGANVLTF
CDR3 length: 16
V gene: TRBV4-2
clone size: few
J gene: TRBJ2-6
D gene: NA

CDR3 DNA: TGCGCCAGCAAACCACTAGCGGGAGGGTCCTACGAGCAGTACTTC
CDR3 protein: CASKPLAGGSYEQYF
CDR3 length: 15
V gene: TRBV10-2
clone size: few
J gene: TRBJ2-7
D gene: TRBD2

CDR3 DNA: TGTGCCAGTAGTCCGCATCGGACAGGGACTGAAGCTTTCTTT
CDR3 protein: CASSPHRTGTEAFF
CDR3 length: 14
V gene: TRBV19
clone size: NA
J gene: TRBJ1-1
D gene: TRBD1

CDR3 DNA: TGTGCCAGCAGCCTCAATAGCAATCAGCCCCAGCATTTT
CDR3 protein: CASSLNSNQPQHF
CDR3 length: 13
V gene: TRBV11-1
clone size: NA
J gene: TRBJ1-5
D gene: NA

CDR3 DNA: TGCGCCAGCAGCCCCTCCCCTGACAGACGCGGTGAAAAACTGTTTTTT
CDR3 protein: CASSPSPDRRGEKLFF
CDR3 length: 16
V gene: TRBV4-1
clone size: NA
J gene: TRBJ1-4
D gene: NA

CDR3 DNA: TGTGCCAGCAGCTTATCGTCCAGGGCGAACACCGGGGAGCTGTTTTTT
CDR3 protein: CASSLSSRANTGELFF
CDR3 length: 16
V gene: TRBV7-2
clone size: NA
J gene: TRBJ2-2
D gene: NA

CDR3 DNA: TGTGCCAGCAGTTCACAAGAGGGCCCGAATGAAAAACTGTTTTTT
CDR3 protein: CASSSQEGPNEKLFF
CDR3 length: 15
V gene: TRBV28
clone size: few
J gene: TRBJ1-4
D gene: NA